This TCR beta chain was captured in a study of cytomegalovirus exposure and HLA in healthy donors (dated by TCRdb to about 2017). About the investigation overall: According to a later analysis, the 120 or so validation repertoires were produced on the same platform as the 700 or so repertoires of the first cohort. The study aimed to test whether cataloging public T cell receptors could reveal signatures of past pathogen exposure. In addition to the first cohort of 500 to 850 subjects, a separate validation cohort of under 150 different subjects was used. To predict cytomegalovirus infection status, the study brought together high-throughput TCR immunosequencing, statistical association of individual TCRs with disease status, and machine learning.

Library preparation employed the immunoSEQ multiplex PCR assay. The source study handled its data this way. A statistical classification framework was built to diagnose cytomegalovirus status from the catalog of TCR beta chain sequences. As stored in TCRdb, this immuneACCESS dataset retains in-frame rearrangements with V and J assigned. A fraction of the clones does not appear; measured against another copy, unresolved V genes explain less than half of the discrepancy, and the remainder lacks a known reason. The V and J calls and clone size are taken from that table; D and trimming were inferred from the DNA. The sample has more than 150,000 clones on record, 84% of them singletons. Jointly, the top ten make up around 6.7% of the sample. Counted from cysteine to phenylalanine, this CDR3 has 15 amino acids. The retained sequence is limited to the CDR3, 45 bases, with the frame set at the first base. CDR1 LNHDA and CDR2 SQIVND are derived from the germline V gene (reference sequence). Relative to germline, V is 6 bases shorter and J is 8 bases shorter, with 20 bases between their ends.

Of note for this clone: Its binding antigen is unknown. No qualities accompany the bases; no much larger clone lies one base away.

The investigation overall reported the following: Across donors, most TCR sequences were observed very rarely, whereas some public TCRs were present in many individuals. The study listed 150 to 200 TCR beta chains as associated with cytomegalovirus. Cytomegalovirus status was reported to be diagnosed by the classifier with high specificity and sensitivity in both the original and validation cohorts. All 120 or so repertoires were used to score co-occurrence in the validation cohort in a later analysis, because that analysis had no HLA typing for the cohort. The authors suggested that the approach could potentially be generalized to other disease states and immunological phenotypes. In vitro tests confirmed that a few of the cytomegalovirus-associated TCR beta chains recognize cytomegalovirus antigens. Subsequent analysis determined that TCRs grouped into clusters in the first cohort also showed a tendency toward co-occurrence across the 120 or so validation repertoires, and approximately 93% of cluster scores exceeded 0.

Donors formed part of the validation cohort, which comprised approximately 130 subjects and was distinct from the first cohort of 666 subjects. The sequencing input was PBMCs. The chain couples TRBV19 to TRBJ2-1, with a tentative D gene TRBD2 over 5 matching bases. The TCR originated in a young man in good health and CMV-seropositive. The DNA sequence is given as TGTGCCAGTAGCCCGAGCGGATCCTATTTGGATGAGCAGTTCTTC. Its product reads: CASSPSGSYLDEQFF. Joined to the reference TRBV19 and TRBJ2-1 proteins, this CDR3 gives the full variable domain: DGGITQSPKYLFRKEGQNVTLSCEQNLNHDAMYWYRQDPGQGLRLIYYSQIVNDFQKGDIAEGYSVSREKKESFPLTVTSAQKNPTAFYLCASSPSGSYLDEQFFGPGTRLTVL.